The 19 T cell receptor beta chains below were found in one sample sequenced in a study of Graves' ophthalmopathy and Graves' hyperthyroidism. Beta-chain TCR CDR3 regions were amplified from RNA transcripts. First-round RT-PCR employed HTBI primers, with a second-round multiplex PCR after it. TCRdb redid the calling of the multiplex PCR reads with MiXCR, one entry per CDR3 protein. The table lists around 670,000 distinct CDR3 sequences, 40% of them singletons. The material sequenced was peripheral blood. These receptor sequences come from an adult man with Graves' ophthalmopathy.

This clonotype has ten or more counts. The chain joins TRBV15 to TRBJ1-3; D possibly corresponds to TRBD1 (5 bases). Germline V gene sequence: CDR1 LNHNV, CDR2 YYDKDF (reference sequence). Trimming stripped 0 bases from V and 2 bases from J, with 11 bases between. CDR3 length: 16 amino acids. The CDR3 here is CATSRDRGTPGNTIYF. The CDR3 nucleotides are TGTGCCACCAGCAGAGATCGGGGGACCCCTGGAAACACCATATATTTT.

At least ten counts were recorded for this clonotype. The chain carries TRBV7-2 and TRBJ1-5, with a possible D match to TRBD1 (6 bases). Per germline, CDR1 SGHTA and CDR2 FQGNSA. V shed 5 bases and J shed 7 bases, with 18 bases lying between them. The CDR3 covers 15 residues. In DNA form, the CDR3 reads TGTGCCAGCAGCCCTCGGGCAGGGGCGGCGCAGCCCCAGCATTTT. Protein: CASSPRAGAAQPQHF.

In regard to this clonotype: Lacking the conserved final phenylalanine or tryptophan, this CDR3 likely reflects a read error. The limits of the CDR3 on the DNA are not certain, so only TCRdb's listed CDR3 is given. The V call is TRBV7-2, the J call TRBJ1-4; TRBD1 is the table's D call and was not checked against the DNA. The CDR3 sequence runs 10 residues, both termini included. CDR1 and CDR2 from the germline V gene are SGHTA and FQGNSA. The CDR3 loop is CASSLDALGA.

The J gene is TRBJ1-2, the V gene TRBV6-5; TRBD1 matches 8 bases. Trimming at V came to 5 bases and at J to 4 bases, leaving 9 bases not matched to a gene. Germline V gives CDR1 MNHEY, CDR2 SVGAGI. CDR3 size: 15 residues. The CDR3 DNA sequence: TGTGCCAGCAGTGGCCCCAGACAGGGGACCTATGGCTACACCTTC. Protein sequence: CASSGPRQGTYGYTF.

This clonotype was seen more than once but under ten times. The chain recombines TRBV19 with TRBJ2-3; the D gene is possibly TRBD2 (7 bases). V gave up 7 bases and J gave up 0 bases, with 11 bases separating them. In germline, CDR1 is LNHDA, CDR2 SQIVND (reference sequence). This CDR3 spans 14 amino acids. CDR3 loop: CASTAGASTDTQYF. The CDR3 DNA is TGTGCCAGTACCGCGGGGGCGAGCACAGATACGCAGTATTTT.

Only a few counts were recorded for this clonotype. The J gene is TRBJ1-2, the V gene TRBV15; TRBD1 might be the D (5 bases). In germline, CDR1 is LNHNV, CDR2 YYDKDF (reference sequence). Trimming left V 0 bases short and J 4 bases short, with 9 bases between. CDR3 length: 14 residues. CDR3 residues: CATSRDPTAYGYTF. The CDR3 coding sequence is TGTGCCACCAGCAGAGATCCGACAGCCTATGGCTACACCTTC.

This sequence joins TRBV9 and TRBJ1-1; TRBD1 is a possible D gene (5 bases). The V gene's germline CDR1 is SGDLS and CDR2 YYNGEE. V was shortened by 2 bases and J by 3 bases, with 26 bases between the two germline ends. The CDR3 totals 19 residues. The CDR3 DNA sequence: TGTGCCAGCAGCGTCTCCTTCTCCGGGGGACCCACCCCTGACACTGAAGCTTTCTTT. It encodes CASSVSFSGGPTPDTEAFF.

On this clonotype itself: One junction end disagrees with the germline gene, perhaps due to a read error. V usage is TRBV29-1 and J usage is TRBJ1-4; 9 bases map to TRBD1. In germline, CDR1 is SQVTM, CDR2 ANQGSEA. The CDR3 length is 17 residues. The CDR3 nucleotides read TGCAGCGTTGAGGCAGAAACAGGGGGCGTGTGGTCCGAAAAACTTTTTTTT. Protein sequence: CSVEAETGGVWSEKLFF.

This clonotype was detected only a few times. This rearrangement joins TRBV7-9 to TRBJ1-2; no reliable D call. The CDR3 extends over 14 amino acids. Looked up from germline, CDR1 is SEHNR and CDR2 is FQNEAQ (reference sequence). V lost 2 bases to trimming and J lost 8 bases, with 15 bases between them. The CDR3 DNA follows: TGTGCCAGCAGCTTAATGTACGCGAGCGGCGGCTACACCTTC. The encoded protein is CASSLMYASGGYTF.

The chain couples TRBV7-9 to TRBJ2-5; 7 bases match TRBD2. This CDR3 is built from 14 residues. Germline V gives CDR1 SEHNR, CDR2 FQNEAQ (reference sequence). With 6 bases clipped from V and 2 bases from J, the junction kept 6 bases outside the gene matches. The CDR3: CASRPGTTQETQYF. DNA for the CDR3: TGTGCCAGCAGACCTGGGACTACTCAAGAGACCCAGTACTTC.

The CDR3 DNA sequence: TGCGCCAGCAGCCAACGCACAGGGGTCCAACGAAGCTACACCTTC. It yields the protein CASSQRTGVQRSYTF. V and J are TRBV4-1 and TRBJ1-2; 7 bases match TRBD1. The germline V gene has CDR1 MGHRA and CDR2 YSYEKL. Losses at the gene ends were 2 bases for V and 9 bases for J; bases not matched to a gene: 12. The CDR3 is 15 amino acids.

This clonotype was found a few times. The chain uses TRBV5-4 and TRBJ1-2; possible D gene TRBD1, 5 bases. CDR1 is SGHNT and CDR2 is YYREEE in the germline V gene (reference sequence). The CDR3 sequence is 13 residues long. Trimming shortened V by 4 bases and J by 8 bases, and 15 bases separated the two germline ends. This CDR3 reads CASSPDRLGGYTF. The CDR3 region has the DNA TGTGCCAGCAGCCCCGACAGATTGGGGGGCTACACCTTC.

This clonotype has just a few counts. V gene TRBV20-1 combines with J gene TRBJ2-7, with D possibly being TRBD1 (6 bases). Between the trimmed V and J ends, which lost 2 bases and 4 bases, there was a span of 18 bases. Germline lookup yields CDR1 DFQATT and CDR2 SNEGSKA (reference sequence). CDR3 size: 15 residues. CDR3 DNA: TGCAGTGCTAGAAAACAGGGTGTACCGGGGTACGAGCAGTACTTC. Translating it yields CSARKQGVPGYEQYF.

This clonotype was seen more than once but under ten times. The chain links TRBV20-1 to TRBJ2-7, with a tentative D call TRBD2 (5 bases). Germline-derived CDR1 and CDR2 are DFQATT and SNEGSKA (reference sequence). This CDR3 is built from 12 residues. The V end was cut by 3 bases, the J end by 3 bases, with 9 bases between. For the CDR3, the DNA is TGCAGTGCTAGCCGGGGATACTACGAGCAGTACTTC. This sequence encodes CSASRGYYEQYF.

The sample holds many counts of this clonotype. The chain carries TRBV19 and TRBJ1-2, with D possibly TRBD1 on 5 matching bases. This CDR3 has 12 amino acids. The ends were cut back, 8 bases at V and 6 bases at J, with 13 bases in the middle. Looked up from germline, CDR1 is LNHDA and CDR2 is SQIVND (reference sequence). In nucleotides, the CDR3 is TGTGCCAGTCGCATTCAGGGAGATGGCTACACCTTC. Protein product: CASRIQGDGYTF.

This clonotype was observed at least ten times. The chain is built from TRBV7-9 and TRBJ1-2; D gene ambiguous. Between the trimmed V and J ends, which lost 2 bases and 6 bases, there was a span of 13 bases. The CDR3 is 14 residues long. Germline V CDR1 and CDR2: SEHNR, FQNEAQ (reference sequence). In nucleotides, the CDR3 is TGTGCCAGCAGCTTATCCAGCCCCGACCATGGCTACACCTTC. This encodes CASSLSSPDHGYTF. Full variable domain (rest looked up from reference TRBV7-9 and TRBJ1-2): DTGVSQNPRHKITKRGQNVTFRCDPISEHNRLYWYRQTLGQGPEFLTYFQNEAQLEKSRLLSDRFSAERPKGSFSTLEIQRTEQGDSAMYLCASSLSSPDHGYTFGSGTRLTVV.

This clonotype came up a few times. The chain couples TRBV12-3 or TRBV12-4 to TRBJ2-6; no clear D gene. V gave up 4 bases and J gave up 0 bases, with 10 bases separating them. The CDR3 consists of 16 residues. The CDR3 DNA sequence: TGTGCCAGCAGTTACTCGATAGGCTCTGGGGCCAACGTCCTGACTTTC. This codes for CASSYSIGSGANVLTF.

This chain uses TRBV19 with TRBJ2-7; D possibly corresponds to TRBD1 (6 bases). Germline V CDR1 and CDR2: LNHDA, SQIVND (reference sequence). This CDR3 spans 16 amino acids. V was clipped by 1 base and J by 0 bases, with 13 bases between them. CDR3 in DNA: TGTGCCAGTAGTATAGGGGGGCAGGAATTCTCCTACGAGCAGTACTTC. It translates to CASSIGGQEFSYEQYF.

This clonotype showed up just a few times. V usage is TRBV7-9 and J usage is TRBJ1-4, with 7 bases identical to TRBD1. CDR1 SEHNR and CDR2 FQNEAQ come from the germline V gene (reference sequence). This CDR3 has 17 residues. The trim removed 5 bases at V and 2 bases at J, leaving 11 bases unmatched. CDR3 sequence: CASSRTGKDGTNEKLFF. The CDR3 DNA is TGTGCCAGCAGCCGGACAGGAAAGGATGGCACTAATGAAAAACTGTTTTTT.